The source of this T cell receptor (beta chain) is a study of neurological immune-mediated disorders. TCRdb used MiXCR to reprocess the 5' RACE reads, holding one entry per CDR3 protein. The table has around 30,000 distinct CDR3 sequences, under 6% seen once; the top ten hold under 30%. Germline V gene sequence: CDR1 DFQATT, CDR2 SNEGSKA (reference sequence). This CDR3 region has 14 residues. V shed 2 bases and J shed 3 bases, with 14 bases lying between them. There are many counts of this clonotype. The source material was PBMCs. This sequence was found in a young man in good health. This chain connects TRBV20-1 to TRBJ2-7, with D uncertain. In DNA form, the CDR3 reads TGCAGTGCTAGAAGGTCGAACGGCTTCTACGAGCAGTACTTC. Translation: CSARRSNGFYEQYF.